A selection of T cell receptor beta chains follows, all from one sample in a study of T cells in Graves' hyperthyroidism and ophthalmopathy. TCRdb used MiXCR to reprocess the multiplex PCR reads, holding one entry per CDR3 protein. The table includes roughly 700,000 distinct CDR3 sequences, just over 35% detected once. Sequenced sample: blood. The receptors shown here come from a woman between 40 and 55 years old with Graves' hyperthyroidism. Both conserved end residues are part of each CDR3. The order of the fields is clone size, D gene, V gene, J gene, CDR3 DNA, CDR3 protein. A D gene is named only where the DNA matches it firmly. The listing skips clone size in some rows; elsewhere it reads once, few, many or a size class.

size: .; D: .; V: TRBV19; J: TRBJ2-7; DNA: TGTGCCAGTACTTCTCGGGCAGGGAATATCGACGAGCAGTACTTC; CDR3: CASTSRAGNIDEQYF
size: .; D: .; V: TRBV27; J: TRBJ1-5; DNA: TGTGCCAGCAGTTTAAGTAGTGCGGGTCAGCCCCAGCATTTT; CDR3: CASSLSSAGQPQHF
size: .; D: .; V: TRBV7-9; J: TRBJ2-7; DNA: TGTGCCAGCAGCTCTAATCTAGGGTTGGACGAGCAGTACTTC; CDR3: CASSSNLGLDEQYF
size: few; D: TRBD2; V: TRBV7-2; J: TRBJ2-7; DNA: TGTGCCAGCAGCTCCCGGACTAGCGGGAAACACGAGCAGTACTTC; CDR3: CASSSRTSGKHEQYF
size: .; D: TRBD2; V: TRBV12-3/TRBV12-4; J: TRBJ2-5; DNA: TGTGCCAGCAAAAATGAAGCGGGGGGACCTCAAGAGACCCAGTACTTC; CDR3: CASKNEAGGPQETQYF
size: .; D: .; V: TRBV19; J: TRBJ1-5; DNA: TGTGCCAGTACTATGGATCCGGGGCGTGATCAGCCCCAGCATTTT; CDR3: CASTMDPGRDQPQHF
size: once; D: .; V: TRBV7-6; J: TRBJ2-7; DNA: TGTGCCAGCAGCTTAGTGCACAATGAGCAGTACTTC; CDR3: CASSLVHNEQYF
size: many; D: .; V: TRBV12-3/TRBV12-4; J: TRBJ1-3; DNA: TGTGCCAGCAGCTGGCAGGGTGGGGACACCATATATTTT; CDR3: CASSWQGGDTIYF
size: few; D: TRBD1; V: TRBV6-1; J: TRBJ2-7; DNA: TGTGCCAGCAGTCTTTGGACAGGAGCCTACGAGCAGTACTTC; CDR3: CASSLWTGAYEQYF
size: .; D: .; V: TRBV9; J: TRBJ1-5; DNA: TGTGCCAGCAGCGTAGAGGGGACGGGGGGGCATCAGCCCCAGCATTTT; CDR3: CASSVEGTGGHQPQHF
size: .; D: .; V: TRBV10-3; J: TRBJ1-1; DNA: TGTGCCATCAGTGATCGAGGACAGAACACTGAAGCTTTCTTT; CDR3: CAISDRGQNTEAFF
size: .; D: .; V: TRBV24-1; J: TRBJ1-3; DNA: TGTGCCACCAGTGATTTCCTAGAGGACACCATATATTTT; CDR3: CATSDFLEDTIYF
size: .; D: .; V: TRBV7-9; J: TRBJ1-1; DNA: TGTGCCAGCAGCTTAGGAGCCGGGGCCCCTGAAGCTTTCTTT; CDR3: CASSLGAGAPEAFF
size: .; D: .; V: TRBV20-1; J: TRBJ1-4; DNA: TGCAGTGCTGAGGAGACTTCGCCTAATGAAAAACTGTTTTTT; CDR3: CSAEETSPNEKLFF
size: .; D: TRBD1; V: TRBV7-9; J: TRBJ2-7; DNA: TGTGCCAGCACTACAGGGGTGGTCTCCTACGAGCAGTACTTC; CDR3: CASTTGVVSYEQYF
size: .; D: .; V: TRBV19; J: TRBJ2-2; DNA: TGTGCCAGTACACAGGGATTGTATTTGACCGGGGAGCTGTTTTTT; CDR3: CASTQGLYLTGELFF
size: .; D: TRBD1; V: TRBV19; J: TRBJ1-2; DNA: TGTGCCAGTAGTCCTCAGACAGGGCGGAGGAACTATGGCTACACCTTC; CDR3: CASSPQTGRRNYGYTF
size: .; D: .; V: TRBV7-8; J: TRBJ1-3; DNA: TGTGCCAGCAGCCAAAGTTCGGACTCTGGAAACACCATATATTTT; CDR3: CASSQSSDSGNTIYF
size: .; D: TRBD1; V: TRBV5-1; J: TRBJ1-4; DNA: TGCGCCAGCAGCATCGGACAGGCAAATGAAAAACTGTTTTTT; CDR3: CASSIGQANEKLFF